This is a list of T cell receptor beta chains from one sample in a study of blood T cell repertoires in COVID-19. Clones were sequenced by immunoSEQ multiplex PCR, and TCRdb holds only the in-frame ones, with some missing. The sample yields roughly 230,000 clones, around 89% seen once. Sequenced input: peripheral blood. These receptors originate from an older woman with COVID-19, enrolled during active disease. Each CDR3 is given with its conserved first and last residue. The D gene is left open where the match is weak. Clone size, where shown, is once, few, many, or a class for clones that have expanded.

v_call	j_call	d_call	clone_size	cdr3_nt	cdr3_aa
TRBV6-2/TRBV6-3	TRBJ2-3	NA	NA	TGTGCCAGCAGTTCCCCTAGAACAGATACGCAGTATTTT	CASSSPRTDTQYF
TRBV6-1	TRBJ1-5	NA	few	TGTGCCAGCAGTGATGGGGAGTGGTCCTATAGCAATCAGCCCCAGCATTTT	CASSDGEWSYSNQPQHF
TRBV5-6	TRBJ2-5	NA	once	TGTGCCAGCAGCTCCGCCCGACAGCTATCCCAAGAGACCCAGTACTTC	CASSSARQLSQETQYF
TRBV7-2	TRBJ1-2	NA	NA	TGTGCCAGCAGCTTAGTGGGGACTCGGTTGGTCTATGGCTACACCTTC	CASSLVGTRLVYGYTF
TRBV2	TRBJ2-5	NA	NA	TGTGCCAGCAGTGGGCACACCCTTCAAGAGACCCAGTACTTC	CASSGHTLQETQYF
TRBV7-3	TRBJ2-7	NA	NA	TGTGCCAGCAGCTTAGATACAGGCTACGAGCAGTACTTC	CASSLDTGYEQYF
TRBV9	TRBJ2-7	TRBD1	NA	TGTGCCAGCAGCTTCGGGACAGGCTTCTCCTACGAGCAGTACTTC	CASSFGTGFSYEQYF
TRBV7-2	TRBJ1-6	NA	NA	TGTGCCAGCAGCTCCGCCGGAGGGGAGGGTTCACCCCTCCACTTT	CASSSAGGEGSPLHF
TRBV7-9	TRBJ1-2	TRBD1	NA	TGTGCCAGCAGCCCCCGGACAGGGAACTATGGCTACACCTTC	CASSPRTGNYGYTF
TRBV25-1	TRBJ1-2	NA	NA	TGTGCCAGCAGTGATGCCACTTCGTATGGCTACACCTTC	CASSDATSYGYTF
TRBV18	TRBJ1-5	NA	NA	TGTGCCAGCTCTTCGCGGACAGGCAATCAGCCCCAGCATTTT	CASSSRTGNQPQHF
TRBV5-6	TRBJ1-2	NA	NA	TGTGCCAGCAGCTTTTTCCGGGACACGGCTAACTATGGCTACACCTTC	CASSFFRDTANYGYTF
TRBV11-2	TRBJ2-5	TRBD2	NA	TGTGCCAGCAGCCCAGTAGCGGGGGCACAAGAGACCCAGTACTTC	CASSPVAGAQETQYF
TRBV18	TRBJ1-3	NA	NA	TGTGCCAGCTCACCACCTAGCACGCCTGGAAACACCATATATTTT	CASSPPSTPGNTIYF
TRBV6-5	TRBJ1-1	NA	NA	TGTGCCAGCAGAACTACAGGTGAAGCTTTCTTT	CASRTTGEAFF
TRBV5-1	TRBJ1-3	NA	NA	TGCGCCAGCAGCTTGGCAGGGGAAAGTAGAGGCACCATATATTTT	CASSLAGESRGTIYF
TRBV7-8	TRBJ1-5	TRBD1	NA	TGTGCCAGCAGCCGGCTGACAGGGAACAATCAGCCCCAGCATTTT	CASSRLTGNNQPQHF
TRBV9	TRBJ1-3	NA	once	TGTGCCAGCAGCGTAGCGATAGGGAGCTCTGGAAACACCATATATTTT	CASSVAIGSSGNTIYF
TRBV4-1	TRBJ1-2	TRBD1	once	TGCGCCAGCAGCCACCGAGGGGGCCTGGGTGGAGGCTACACCTTC	CASSHRGGLGGGYTF
TRBV7-2	TRBJ1-2	NA	NA	TGTGCCAGCAGCTTAGCGTCAGGATTTGGGTATGGCTACACCTTC	CASSLASGFGYGYTF
TRBV21-1	TRBJ1-4	NA	once	TGTGCCAGCAGCAAAGAAGTGGGTGGGGGGGAAGCAACTAATGAAAAACTGTTTTTT	CASSKEVGGGEATNEKLFF
TRBV12-3/TRBV12-4	TRBJ1-5	NA	NA	TGTGCCAGCAGTTTGTGGGAGCAGCCCCAGCATTTT	CASSLWEQPQHF
TRBV7-8	TRBJ1-5	NA	NA	TGTGCCAGCAGCTTAAAACGGTACGGGATTGATCAGCCCCAGCATTTT	CASSLKRYGIDQPQHF
TRBV6-5	TRBJ2-7	NA	NA	TGTGCCAGCAGGACTGAATTCTCCTACGAGCAGTACTTC	CASRTEFSYEQYF
TRBV10-3	TRBJ1-1	NA	NA	TGTGCCATCAGTGAGAATCCGGGGAACACTGAAGCTTTCTTT	CAISENPGNTEAFF
TRBV9	TRBJ1-6	NA	few	TGTGCCAGCAGCGTAGGACAGGCCTGGTCACCCCTCCACTTT	CASSVGQAWSPLHF
TRBV6-2/TRBV6-3	TRBJ1-5	NA	NA	TGTGCCAGCAGTTACTCCCAAAATCAGCCCCAGCATTTT	CASSYSQNQPQHF
TRBV5-1	TRBJ2-3	TRBD1	NA	TGCGCCAGCAGCCAGGACAGGGTGCCAGATACGCAGTATTTT	CASSQDRVPDTQYF
TRBV4-3	TRBJ1-5	NA	once	TGCGCCAGCAGCCAAGACCGAAGGAGTAATCAGCCCCAGCATTTT	CASSQDRRSNQPQHF
TRBV19	TRBJ1-2	NA	NA	TGTGCCAGTAGTAGCCAGGGTGAGGGCTACACCTTC	CASSSQGEGYTF
TRBV10-2	TRBJ1-1	NA	NA	TGCGCCAGCAGTGAGTCTTCGGGGTCCACTGAAGCTTTCTTT	CASSESSGSTEAFF
TRBV18	TRBJ1-6	TRBD1	NA	TGTGCCAGCTCAAAGACAGGGGGCAGCTGGGACCAACCCCTCCACTTT	CASSKTGGSWDQPLHF
TRBV6-1	TRBJ2-7	TRBD2	NA	TGTGCCAGCAGTGAAACGGCGGGGGGGACAAAAGACTACGAGCAGTACTTC	CASSETAGGTKDYEQYF
TRBV30	TRBJ2-1	NA	NA	TGTGCCTGGATGGGGGCCCCGTGGGACAATGAGCAGTTCTTC	CAWMGAPWDNEQFF
TRBV19	TRBJ1-3	TRBD1	NA	TGTGCCAGTAGTCCCCCCCACCAGGGGGCCTCTGCTGGAAACACCATATATTTT	CASSPPHQGASAGNTIYF
TRBV5-5	TRBJ1-2	NA	NA	TGTGCCAGCAGCTTGCGAAAAGCCACCTATGGCTACACCTTC	CASSLRKATYGYTF
TRBV4-3	TRBJ2-7	TRBD1	NA	TGCGCCAGCAGCTGGGACAGGGGATCCTACGAGCAGTACTTC	CASSWDRGSYEQYF
TRBV10-1	TRBJ2-3	TRBD2	NA	TGCGCCCCCAGTAGCGGGGGGGCCCTGGGCACAGATACGCAGTATTTT	CAPSSGGALGTDTQYF
TRBV6-5	TRBJ2-2	NA	NA	TGTGCCAGCGATAGATTTAACACCGGGGAGCTGTTTTTT	CASDRFNTGELFF
TRBV12-3/TRBV12-4	TRBJ1-5	NA	NA	TGTGCCAGCACGGGGGACGGCCAGCAGCCCCAGCATTTT	CASTGDGQQPQHF
TRBV12-3/TRBV12-4	TRBJ1-1	NA	NA	TGTGCCAGCAGTTCTACCACTGAAGCTTTCTTT	CASSSTTEAFF
TRBV5-4	TRBJ1-2	NA	NA	TGTGCCAGCAGCGCGCCGCGGGATCTCTGGGGCTATGGCTACACCTTC	CASSAPRDLWGYGYTF
TRBV7-2	TRBJ2-7	NA	NA	TGTGCCAGCAGCTTAGCCCGGACTGCCTCCTACGAGCAGTACTTC	CASSLARTASYEQYF
TRBV21-1	TRBJ1-1	NA	NA	TGTGCCAGCAGCAGTACCAGGGGGCGAGTTGTGAACACTGAAGCTTTCTTT	CASSSTRGRVVNTEAFF
TRBV7-9	TRBJ1-4	NA	few	TGTGCCAGCAGCCCCGTGGTAGGGAGGAATGAAAAACTGTTTTTT	CASSPVVGRNEKLFF
TRBV4-2	TRBJ2-1	NA	once	TGTGCCAGCAGCCAAGACCAGGGGAGCTCCTACAATGAGCAGTTCTTC	CASSQDQGSSYNEQFF
TRBV19	TRBJ2-2	TRBD1	NA	TGTGCCAGTATTGGGACAGGGGACCCCACCGGGGAGCTGTTTTTT	CASIGTGDPTGELFF
TRBV6-6	TRBJ2-5	TRBD1	NA	TGTGCCAGCACCTTAGACAGGGTACGGGAGACCCAGTACTTC	CASTLDRVRETQYF
TRBV2	TRBJ1-5	TRBD1	once	TGTGCCACTCCGGGACAGGGCAATCAGCCCCAGCATTTT	CATPGQGNQPQHF
TRBV27	TRBJ1-1	TRBD1	once	TGTGCCAGCAGTATCGGACAGGGCCACACTGAAGCTTTCTTT	CASSIGQGHTEAFF
TRBV7-2	TRBJ2-6	NA	NA	TGTGCCAGCAGCCCTAGCGTCAACGTCCTGACTTTC	CASSPSVNVLTF
TRBV7-3	TRBJ2-3	NA	NA	TGTGCCAGCAGCTTTGACAGGTCAGATACGCAGTATTTT	CASSFDRSDTQYF
TRBV18	TRBJ1-2	TRBD1	once	TGTGCCAGCTCACCACCGACAGGGGATGGCTACACCTTC	CASSPPTGDGYTF
TRBV9	TRBJ2-7	NA	NA	TGTGCCAGCAGCGTCACGGGAAGCATCTACGAGCAGTACTTC	CASSVTGSIYEQYF
TRBV4-2	TRBJ1-5	TRBD1	once	TGTGCCAGCAGCCAAGAGGGACAGGGCCCCCAGCCCCAGCATTTT	CASSQEGQGPQPQHF